The rows below give T cell receptor beta chains drawn from one sample of a study of human T cells and chemical hapten exposure. TCRdb processed the RACE reads anew with MiXCR; each CDR3 protein has one entry. Among tens of thousands of distinct CDR3 sequences listed, over 6.5% were seen once. The sequencing used whole blood, collected in connection with sensitization to the hapten diphenylcyclopropenone (DPC). The receptors come from a woman aged 45-65 years with alopecia areata. Some clones in this sample may be carry-over from other donors' samples. Each CDR3 is given with its conserved first and last residue. A D gene is named only where the DNA matches it firmly. Expanded clones get a size class; other rows say once, few or many, or leave the size out.

d_gene: -; j_gene: TRBJ1-3; v_gene: TRBV6-1; abundance: -; CDR3aa: CASSARTVSGNTIYF; CDR3nt: TGTGCCAGCAGTGCCCGGACGGTCTCTGGAAACACCATATATTTT
d_gene: TRBD1; j_gene: TRBJ2-7; v_gene: TRBV29-1; abundance: many; CDR3aa: CSVGTGGPGEQYF; CDR3nt: TGCAGCGTCGGGACAGGGGGTCCTGGGGAGCAGTACTTC
d_gene: -; j_gene: TRBJ1-2; v_gene: TRBV12-3/TRBV12-4; abundance: many; CDR3aa: CASSSTVRYTF; CDR3nt: TGTGCCAGCAGTTCCACCGTCCGCTACACCTTC
d_gene: -; j_gene: TRBJ2-2; v_gene: TRBV10-3; abundance: few; CDR3aa: CAISEYSTGELFF; CDR3nt: TGTGCCATCAGTGAGTACAGCACCGGGGAGCTGTTTTTT
d_gene: -; j_gene: TRBJ2-1; v_gene: TRBV9; abundance: few; CDR3aa: CASSSGPSYEQFF; CDR3nt: TGTGCCAGCAGCTCCGGACCTAGTTATGAGCAGTTCTTC
d_gene: TRBD1; j_gene: TRBJ2-1; v_gene: TRBV18; abundance: -; CDR3aa: CASSDRDRGRNEQFF; CDR3nt: TGTGCCAGCTCAGACCGGGACAGGGGCCGGAATGAGCAGTTCTTC
d_gene: TRBD2; j_gene: TRBJ2-3; v_gene: TRBV23-1; abundance: few; CDR3aa: CASTRRVAGADTQYF; CDR3nt: TGCGCCAGCACCCGCAGGGTAGCGGGAGCAGATACGCAGTATTTT
d_gene: TRBD1; j_gene: TRBJ2-6; v_gene: TRBV4-1; abundance: few; CDR3aa: CASSQTPARGLSGANVLTF; CDR3nt: TGCGCCAGCAGCCAAACGCCGGCCAGGGGGCTTTCTGGGGCCAACGTCCTGACTTTC
d_gene: TRBD2; j_gene: TRBJ2-1; v_gene: TRBV4-1; abundance: -; CDR3aa: CASSTRAVREGQSYNEQFF; CDR3nt: TGCGCCAGCAGCACCCGAGCTGTCCGGGAGGGCCAGTCGTACAATGAGCAGTTCTTC
d_gene: -; j_gene: TRBJ1-2; v_gene: TRBV3-1; abundance: -; CDR3aa: CASSLLSDSTNYGYTF; CDR3nt: TGTGCCAGCAGCCTTCTATCGGACAGCACTAACTATGGCTACACCTTC
d_gene: -; j_gene: TRBJ2-4; v_gene: TRBV29-1; abundance: -; CDR3aa: CSVAGTGNIQYF; CDR3nt: TGCAGCGTTGCAGGGACGGGGAACATTCAGTACTTC
d_gene: TRBD2; j_gene: TRBJ2-1; v_gene: TRBV4-3; abundance: -; CDR3aa: CASSQDSGFEQFF; CDR3nt: TGCGCCAGCAGCCAAGATAGCGGGTTTGAGCAGTTCTTC
d_gene: -; j_gene: TRBJ2-1; v_gene: TRBV29-1; abundance: many; CDR3aa: CSVDGYRNEQFF; CDR3nt: TGCAGCGTGGATGGGTACCGAAATGAGCAGTTCTTC
d_gene: TRBD1; j_gene: TRBJ1-3; v_gene: TRBV27; abundance: -; CDR3aa: CASSPTGGSGNTIYF; CDR3nt: TGTGCCAGCAGTCCCACAGGGGGCTCTGGAAACACCATATATTTT
d_gene: TRBD2; j_gene: TRBJ2-1; v_gene: TRBV12-3/TRBV12-4; abundance: -; CDR3aa: CASIGTSGSYEQFF; CDR3nt: TGTGCCAGCATCGGGACTAGCGGGAGCTATGAGCAGTTCTTC
d_gene: TRBD2; j_gene: TRBJ2-7; v_gene: TRBV7-7; abundance: few; CDR3aa: CASSLEAGVTYEQYF; CDR3nt: TGTGCCAGCAGCTTGGAAGCGGGAGTTACCTACGAGCAGTACTTC
d_gene: -; j_gene: TRBJ2-7; v_gene: TRBV6-5; abundance: few; CDR3aa: CASSRTASSYEQYF; CDR3nt: TGTGCCAGCAGCCGGACAGCTAGCTCCTACGAGCAGTACTTC
d_gene: -; j_gene: TRBJ1-1; v_gene: TRBV29-1; abundance: many; CDR3aa: CSVDQNTEAFF; CDR3nt: TGCAGCGTTGATCAGAACACTGAAGCTTTCTTT
d_gene: TRBD2; j_gene: TRBJ2-3; v_gene: TRBV5-1; abundance: few; CDR3aa: CASSTLAGNLTDTQYF; CDR3nt: TGCGCCAGCAGCACCCTAGCGGGGAATCTCACAGATACGCAGTATTTT
d_gene: -; j_gene: TRBJ2-1; v_gene: TRBV7-8; abundance: -; CDR3aa: CASSHERNAGEQFF; CDR3nt: TGTGCCAGCAGCCACGAGCGGAACGCTGGTGAGCAGTTCTTC
d_gene: -; j_gene: TRBJ2-7; v_gene: TRBV27; abundance: -; CDR3aa: CASSSTGYSYEQYF; CDR3nt: TGTGCCAGCAGTTCAACAGGGTACTCCTACGAGCAGTACTTC
d_gene: -; j_gene: TRBJ1-1; v_gene: TRBV6-1; abundance: -; CDR3aa: CASRTTENTEAFF; CDR3nt: TGTGCCAGCAGGACGACAGAGAACACTGAAGCTTTCTTT
d_gene: TRBD1; j_gene: TRBJ1-1; v_gene: TRBV7-9; abundance: -; CDR3aa: CASKGAGRNFF; CDR3nt: TGTGCCAGCAAGGGGGCGGGTCGGAATTTCTTT
d_gene: -; j_gene: TRBJ2-5; v_gene: TRBV4-3; abundance: -; CDR3aa: CASSQATSDEETQYF; CDR3nt: TGCGCCAGCAGCCAGGCAACTTCCGACGAAGAGACCCAGTACTTC
d_gene: TRBD2; j_gene: TRBJ2-2; v_gene: TRBV6-2/TRBV6-3; abundance: -; CDR3aa: CASRLAGPRSGELFF; CDR3nt: TGTGCCAGCAGACTAGCGGGACCGAGGTCCGGGGAGCTGTTTTTT
d_gene: -; j_gene: TRBJ2-4; v_gene: TRBV2; abundance: few; CDR3aa: CASSDGGTLAKNIQYF; CDR3nt: TGTGCCAGCAGTGACGGAGGGACACTAGCCAAAAACATTCAGTACTTC
d_gene: TRBD1; j_gene: TRBJ2-7; v_gene: TRBV29-1; abundance: -; CDR3aa: CSVIITGQASHEQYF; CDR3nt: TGCAGCGTGATAATAACGGGACAGGCTTCCCACGAGCAGTACTTC
d_gene: -; j_gene: TRBJ2-3; v_gene: TRBV12-3/TRBV12-4; abundance: few; CDR3aa: CASSPRGSGTDTQYF; CDR3nt: TGTGCCAGCAGTCCCCGGGGTAGCGGCACAGATACGCAGTATTTT
d_gene: -; j_gene: TRBJ2-7; v_gene: TRBV6-5; abundance: few; CDR3aa: CASSRGNEQYF; CDR3nt: TGTGCCAGCAGCCGGGGGAACGAGCAGTACTTC
d_gene: TRBD2; j_gene: TRBJ2-1; v_gene: TRBV12-3/TRBV12-4; abundance: few; CDR3aa: CASSSMRGGTRDNEQFF; CDR3nt: TGTGCCAGCAGCTCTATGAGGGGGGGGACTAGAGACAATGAGCAGTTCTTC
d_gene: -; j_gene: TRBJ1-2; v_gene: TRBV12-5; abundance: few; CDR3aa: CASGLREGYYGYTF; CDR3nt: TGTGCTAGTGGTTTACGGGAAGGGTACTATGGCTACACCTTC
d_gene: -; j_gene: TRBJ1-2; v_gene: TRBV19; abundance: -; CDR3aa: CASRGPGEGYTF; CDR3nt: TGTGCCAGTAGAGGTCCCGGGGAAGGCTACACCTTC
d_gene: -; j_gene: TRBJ2-1; v_gene: TRBV7-2; abundance: -; CDR3aa: CASSLARWQIGENEQFF; CDR3nt: TGTGCCAGCAGCTTAGCGCGCTGGCAAATAGGGGAAAATGAGCAGTTCTTC
d_gene: -; j_gene: TRBJ2-7; v_gene: TRBV27; abundance: -; CDR3aa: CASRETGSLSYEQYF; CDR3nt: TGTGCCAGCAGGGAAACAGGGTCCCTCTCCTACGAGCAGTACTTC
d_gene: TRBD2; j_gene: TRBJ2-3; v_gene: TRBV12-3/TRBV12-4; abundance: many; CDR3aa: CASSTGTSDGDTQYF; CDR3nt: TGTGCCAGCAGTACCGGGACTAGCGATGGAGATACGCAGTATTTT
d_gene: TRBD1; j_gene: TRBJ1-2; v_gene: TRBV5-1; abundance: many; CDR3aa: CASSWDSHYTF; CDR3nt: TGCGCCAGCAGCTGGGACAGCCACTACACCTTC
d_gene: -; j_gene: TRBJ2-3; v_gene: TRBV9; abundance: -; CDR3aa: CASSLLGQPSQDTQYF; CDR3nt: TGTGCCAGCAGCCTCCTTGGCCAACCCTCCCAAGATACGCAGTATTTT
d_gene: -; j_gene: TRBJ2-7; v_gene: TRBV5-4; abundance: few; CDR3aa: CASSLLDLEQYF; CDR3nt: TGTGCCAGCAGCTTGCTGGACCTAGAGCAGTACTTC
d_gene: -; j_gene: TRBJ2-4; v_gene: TRBV2; abundance: -; CDR3aa: CASDLENIQYF; CDR3nt: TGTGCCAGCGACTTGGAAAACATTCAGTACTTC
d_gene: -; j_gene: TRBJ1-4; v_gene: TRBV5-1; abundance: few; CDR3aa: CASSLDSGSGEKLFF; CDR3nt: TGCGCCAGCAGCTTAGACAGCGGATCTGGTGAAAAACTGTTTTTT
d_gene: TRBD2; j_gene: TRBJ2-1; v_gene: TRBV4-3; abundance: few; CDR3aa: CASSQGTGTSGSTGYNEQFF; CDR3nt: TGCGCCAGCAGCCAGGGGACCGGGACTAGCGGGAGTACGGGGTACAATGAGCAGTTCTTC
d_gene: -; j_gene: TRBJ1-1; v_gene: TRBV6-1; abundance: many; CDR3aa: CATGETANTEAFF; CDR3nt: TGTGCCACGGGAGAGACGGCGAACACTGAAGCTTTCTTT
d_gene: -; j_gene: TRBJ2-1; v_gene: TRBV19; abundance: many; CDR3aa: CASSPGTPEQFF; CDR3nt: TGTGCCAGTAGTCCCGGGACTCCTGAGCAGTTCTTC
d_gene: -; j_gene: TRBJ2-3; v_gene: TRBV7-2; abundance: -; CDR3aa: CASSPSGPKDTQYF; CDR3nt: TGTGCCAGCAGCCCAAGCGGACCAAAAGATACGCAGTATTTT
d_gene: -; j_gene: TRBJ2-7; v_gene: TRBV6-2/TRBV6-3; abundance: -; CDR3aa: CASSSTSPGYEQYF; CDR3nt: TGTGCCAGCAGTTCAACATCCCCAGGCTACGAGCAGTACTTC
d_gene: -; j_gene: TRBJ2-6; v_gene: TRBV2; abundance: few; CDR3aa: CASSDSSGANVLTF; CDR3nt: TGTGCCAGCAGTGATTCCTCTGGGGCCAACGTCCTGACTTTC
d_gene: TRBD1; j_gene: TRBJ2-5; v_gene: TRBV12-3/TRBV12-4; abundance: few; CDR3aa: CASSSRTGEETQYF; CDR3nt: TGTGCCAGCAGTTCCCGAACAGGGGAAGAGACCCAGTACTTC
d_gene: -; j_gene: TRBJ1-1; v_gene: TRBV3-1; abundance: few; CDR3aa: CASSQGVGGAFF; CDR3nt: TGTGCCAGCAGCCAAGGCGTCGGGGGAGCTTTCTTT
d_gene: TRBD2; j_gene: TRBJ2-1; v_gene: TRBV4-1; abundance: many; CDR3aa: CASSLSGSAYNEQFF; CDR3nt: TGCGCCAGCAGCCTCAGCGGGAGTGCATACAATGAGCAGTTCTTC
d_gene: -; j_gene: TRBJ2-1; v_gene: TRBV29-1; abundance: many; CDR3aa: CSVEVGGGEQFF; CDR3nt: TGCAGCGTTGAAGTAGGTGGGGGTGAGCAGTTCTTC
d_gene: -; j_gene: TRBJ1-5; v_gene: TRBV20-1; abundance: many; CDR3aa: CSARPTGYAVGPQHF; CDR3nt: TGCAGTGCTAGACCCACAGGATACGCAGTGGGGCCCCAGCATTTT
d_gene: -; j_gene: TRBJ2-2; v_gene: TRBV11-2; abundance: few; CDR3aa: CASSLEPANTGELFF; CDR3nt: TGTGCCAGCAGCTTAGAACCGGCGAACACCGGGGAGCTGTTTTTT